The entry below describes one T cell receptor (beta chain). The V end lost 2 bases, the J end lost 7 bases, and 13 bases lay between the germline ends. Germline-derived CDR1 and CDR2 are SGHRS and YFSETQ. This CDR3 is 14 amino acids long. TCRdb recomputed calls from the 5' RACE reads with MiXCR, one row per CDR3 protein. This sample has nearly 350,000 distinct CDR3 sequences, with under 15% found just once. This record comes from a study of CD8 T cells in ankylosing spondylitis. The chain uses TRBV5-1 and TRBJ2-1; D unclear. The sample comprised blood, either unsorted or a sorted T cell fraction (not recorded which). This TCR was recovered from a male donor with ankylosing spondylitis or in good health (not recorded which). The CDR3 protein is CASSLSLGRNEQFF. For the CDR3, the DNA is TGCGCCAGCAGCTTATCCCTAGGACGAAATGAGCAGTTCTTC.